This TCR beta chain was identified during a study of blood T cell repertoires in COVID-19. At the level of the study: The samples span acute and convalescent COVID-19 from the United States, Italy and Spain.

As processed by the authors: Reference gene primer amplification gave estimated nucleated cell counts. Profiled with immunoSEQ multiplex PCR; TCRdb holds only in-frame clones, not every one. Clonal size and the V and J genes are those of that table, whereas D and trimming came from the DNA. The data hold fewer than 450,000 clones, with about 91% observed a single time. Those enrolled in Seattle joined during active infection and were followed longitudinally afterward. Germline V gene data show CDR1 as MDHEN and CDR2 as SYDVKM. Germline trimming cut 6 bases from V and 5 bases from J; bases unmatched to any gene: 5. There are 15 residues in the CDR3.

This TCR was sampled from a woman aged 50 to 60 with COVID-19, enrolled during active disease. Sequenced material: peripheral blood. V gene TRBV28 combines with J gene TRBJ2-1; TRBD2 aligns across 12 bases. CDR3 loop: CASRTSGGNHNEQFF. The CDR3 DNA is TGTGCCAGCAGAACTAGCGGGGGGAACCACAATGAGCAGTTCTTC.